The clone carrying this TCR beta chain was recorded a few times. Its matching antigen is unknown. The record originates from a study of CD8 T cells in ankylosing spondylitis. General study points: Enrichment of disease-linked clones was reportedly significant in matched ankylosing spondylitis synovial fluid. There was a TCR beta motif, made of several highly homologous variants, that appeared characteristic of ankylosing spondylitis blood.

Via MiXCR, TCRdb re-called the 5' RACE reads, giving one row per CDR3 protein. The sample holds about 220,000 distinct CDR3 sequences, about 10% seen once. The CDR3 covers 15 residues. The V end lost 0 bases, the J end lost 1 base, and 10 bases lay between the germline ends. Germline V gives CDR1 SGHRS, CDR2 YFSETQ. The sequence derives from a male donor with ankylosing spondylitis or in good health (not recorded which). The chain employs TRBV5-1 and TRBJ1-1; possibly TRBD1 for D (6 bases). The sample was blood, either unsorted or a sorted T cell fraction (not recorded which). CDR3 coding DNA: TGCGCCAGCAGCTTGGAACCCAGGGGGAACACTGAAGCTTTCTTT. It translates to CASSLEPRGNTEAFF.